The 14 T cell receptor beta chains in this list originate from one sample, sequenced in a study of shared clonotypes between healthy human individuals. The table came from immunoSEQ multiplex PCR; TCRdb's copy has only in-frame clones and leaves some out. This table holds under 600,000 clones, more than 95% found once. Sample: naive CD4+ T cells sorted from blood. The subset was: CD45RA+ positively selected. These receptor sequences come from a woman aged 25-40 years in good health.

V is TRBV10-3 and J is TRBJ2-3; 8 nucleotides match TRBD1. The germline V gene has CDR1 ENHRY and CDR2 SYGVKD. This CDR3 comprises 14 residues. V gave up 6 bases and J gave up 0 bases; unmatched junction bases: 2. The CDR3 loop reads CAIRGQVSTDTQYF. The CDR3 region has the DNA TGTGCCATCAGGGGACAGGTGAGCACAGATACGCAGTATTTT.

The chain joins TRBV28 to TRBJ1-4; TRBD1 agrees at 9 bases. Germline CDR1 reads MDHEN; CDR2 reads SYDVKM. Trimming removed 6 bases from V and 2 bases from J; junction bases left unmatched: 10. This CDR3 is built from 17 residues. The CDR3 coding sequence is TGTGCCAGCAGACCTACAGGGGGCGGTATGACTAATGAAAAACTGTTTTTT. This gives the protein CASRPTGGGMTNEKLFF.

The CDR3 sequence is CASSVAAGGFNEQFF. The CDR3 region has the DNA TGTGCCAGCAGCGTAGCAGCGGGAGGGTTCAATGAGCAGTTCTTC. The rearrangement joins TRBV9 to TRBJ2-1; 10 bases fit TRBD2. The ends lost 0 bases at V and 6 bases at J; junction bases unmatched: 3. The CDR3 is 15 residues long. Looked up from germline, CDR1 is SGDLS and CDR2 is YYNGEE.

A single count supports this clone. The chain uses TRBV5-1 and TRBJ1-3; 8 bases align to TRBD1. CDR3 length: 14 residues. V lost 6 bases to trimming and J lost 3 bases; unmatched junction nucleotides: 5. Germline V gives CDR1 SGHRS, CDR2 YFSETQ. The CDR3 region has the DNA TGCGCCAGCACCCTCGGGACAGGTGGAAACACCATATATTTT. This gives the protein CASTLGTGGNTIYF.

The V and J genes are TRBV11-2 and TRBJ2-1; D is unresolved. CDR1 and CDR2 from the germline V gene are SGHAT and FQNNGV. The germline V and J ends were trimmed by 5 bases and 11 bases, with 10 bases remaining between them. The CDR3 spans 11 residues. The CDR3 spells CASSLGKKQFF. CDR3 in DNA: TGTGCCAGCAGCCTAGGAAAAAAGCAGTTCTTC.

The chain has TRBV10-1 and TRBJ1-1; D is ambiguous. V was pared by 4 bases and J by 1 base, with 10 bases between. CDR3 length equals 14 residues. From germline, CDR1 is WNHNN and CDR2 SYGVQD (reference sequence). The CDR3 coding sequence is TGCGCCAGCAGTGGAGGATGGGGGAACACTGAAGCTTTCTTT. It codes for CASSGGWGNTEAFF.

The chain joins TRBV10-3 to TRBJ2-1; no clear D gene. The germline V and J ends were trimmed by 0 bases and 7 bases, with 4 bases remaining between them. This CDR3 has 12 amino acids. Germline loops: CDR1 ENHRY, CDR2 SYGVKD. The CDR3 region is CAISESPNEQFF. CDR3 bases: TGTGCCATCAGTGAGTCGCCTAATGAGCAGTTCTTC.

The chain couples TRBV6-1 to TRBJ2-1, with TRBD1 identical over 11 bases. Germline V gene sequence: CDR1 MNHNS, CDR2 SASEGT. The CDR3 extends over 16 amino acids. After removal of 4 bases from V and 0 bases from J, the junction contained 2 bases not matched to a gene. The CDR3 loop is CASSGDRGSSYNEQFF. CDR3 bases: TGTGCCAGCAGTGGGGACAGGGGGAGCTCCTACAATGAGCAGTTCTTC.

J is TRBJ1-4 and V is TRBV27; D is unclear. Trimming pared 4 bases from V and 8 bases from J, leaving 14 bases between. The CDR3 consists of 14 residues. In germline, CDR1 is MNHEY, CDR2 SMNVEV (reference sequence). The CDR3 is CASSSINYGEKLFF. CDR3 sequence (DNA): TGTGCCAGCAGTTCCATTAACTATGGGGAAAAACTGTTTTTT. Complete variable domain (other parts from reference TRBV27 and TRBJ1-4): EAQVTQNPRYLITVTGKKLTVTCSQNMNHEYMSWYRQDPGLGLRQIYYSMNVEVTDKGDVPEGYKVSRKEKRNFPLILESPSPNQTSLYFCASSSINYGEKLFFGSGTQLSVL.

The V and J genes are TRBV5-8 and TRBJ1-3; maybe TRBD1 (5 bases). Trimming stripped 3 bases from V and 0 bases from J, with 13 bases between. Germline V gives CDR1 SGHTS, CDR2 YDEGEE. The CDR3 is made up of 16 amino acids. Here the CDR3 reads CASSWKQDLSGNTIYF. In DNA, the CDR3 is TGTGCCAGCAGCTGGAAACAGGACCTCTCTGGAAACACCATATATTTT.

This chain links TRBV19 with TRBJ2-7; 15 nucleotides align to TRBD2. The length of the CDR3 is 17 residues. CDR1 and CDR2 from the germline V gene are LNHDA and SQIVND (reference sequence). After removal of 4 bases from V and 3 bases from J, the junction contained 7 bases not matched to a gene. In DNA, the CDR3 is TGTGCCAGTAGTAGAGGGACTAGCGGGAGGCTACTCTACGAGCAGTACTTC. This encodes CASSRGTSGRLLYEQYF.

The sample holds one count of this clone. CDR3 loop: CASSWTARLYTDTQYF. DNA of the CDR3: TGCGCCAGCAGCTGGACAGCCCGTTTATACACAGATACGCAGTATTTT. This chain joins TRBV5-1 and TRBJ2-3; perhaps TRBD1 as D (6 bases). V lost 3 bases, J lost 2 bases, and 16 bases lay in between. This CDR3 contains 16 residues. Germline CDR1 and CDR2: SGHRS and YFSETQ.

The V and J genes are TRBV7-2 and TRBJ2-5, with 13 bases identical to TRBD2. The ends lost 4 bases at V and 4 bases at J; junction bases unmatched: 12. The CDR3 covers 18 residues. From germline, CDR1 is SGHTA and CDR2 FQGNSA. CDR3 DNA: TGTGCCAGCAGCTGGACTAGCGGGAGTTCGGGGCCTGTAGAGACCCAGTACTTC. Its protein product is CASSWTSGSSGPVETQYF.

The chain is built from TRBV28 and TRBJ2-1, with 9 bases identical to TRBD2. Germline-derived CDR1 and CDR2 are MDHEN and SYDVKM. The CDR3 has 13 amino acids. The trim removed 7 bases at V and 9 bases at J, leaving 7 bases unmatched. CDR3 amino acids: CASKREVIGEQFF. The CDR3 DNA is TGTGCCAGCAAGCGGGAGGTTATCGGTGAGCAGTTCTTC. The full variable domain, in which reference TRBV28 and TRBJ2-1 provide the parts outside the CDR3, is DVKVTQSSRYLVKRTGEKVFLECVQDMDHENMFWYRQDPGLGLRLIYFSYDVKMKEKGDIPEGYSVSREKKERFSLILESASTNQTSMYLCASKREVIGEQFFGPGTRLTVL.